This T cell receptor beta chain was identified in a study of monozygotic twins with inflammatory bowel disease. Study-level results: Varied immunosuppressive treatments among patients may have increased repertoire variability.

TCRdb re-called the 5' RACE reads and catalogs CDR3 proteins one per entry, DNA excluded. The sample data list a few hundred thousand distinct CDR3 sequences. Per donor, under 3 ml of blood was collected and frozen. In regard to this clonotype: Antigen unknown.

The CDR3 has 13 residues. Germline V gives CDR1 DFQATT, CDR2 SNEGSKA (reference sequence). The sequenced sample consisted of blood. The sequence derives from a human donor with ulcerative colitis or Crohn's disease, or a healthy co-twin of an affected twin (not recorded which). The V and J genes are TRBV20-1 and TRBJ1-2; absent DNA, TCRdb's TRBD1 call cannot be checked. CDR3 sequence reads: CSADLQGLYGYTF.